This TCR beta chain appears in the sequencing data of a study of blood T cell repertoires in COVID-19. Turning to the study itself: Italy, Spain and the United States were the sources of the convalescent and acute COVID-19 samples. In each case, the material was cDNA or gDNA derived from T cells, B-cell-depleted T cells, or PBMCs.

Original handling: Reference gene primer amplification yielded estimated nucleated cell counts. Here immunoSEQ multiplex PCR was the method, and the copy in TCRdb shows in-frame clones only, minus some. The DNA was the basis for D and trimming; V, J and clone size are from that table. This sample has 270,000 or so clones, with about four fifths found just once. Looked up from germline, CDR1 is SEHNR and CDR2 is FQNEAQ (reference sequence). Trimming removed 4 bases at V and 8 bases at J, with 17 bases between. CDR3 length: 15 residues. The V gene is TRBV7-9, the J gene TRBJ1-4, with D perhaps matching TRBD1 (6 bases). The clonotype comes from a woman in her forties or fifties who had recovered from COVID-19. Material for sequencing was peripheral blood. The CDR3: CASSSATGLGEKLFF. CDR3 in DNA: TGTGCCAGCAGCTCCGCGACAGGTTTAGGAGAAAAACTGTTTTTT.